Listed below are T cell receptor beta chains from one sample, sequenced in a study of T cell changes during pregnancy in multiple sclerosis. TCRdb's table, derived via immunoSEQ multiplex PCR, lists solely in-frame clones and lacks some. Here the sample spans around 59,000 clones, approximately 93% being singletons. The source was CD8+ T cells from peripheral blood mononuclear cells, collected in the second trimester of pregnancy. Receptors were obtained from a female donor with multiple sclerosis, enrolled in a pregnancy study. CDR3s include the opening cysteine and the closing phenylalanine or tryptophan. Fields, in order: clone size, D gene, J gene, V gene, CDR3 DNA, CDR3 protein. The D gene is left open where the match is weak. Clone size is shown for a subset of rows, as once, few, many or a class of expanded clone.

>.|.|TRBJ1-1|TRBV4-2
TGTGCCAGCAGCCAAGATGCAGAGGGCACTGAAGCTTTCTTT
CASSQDAEGTEAFF
>.|TRBD1|TRBJ2-3|TRBV6-1
TGTGCCAGCAGCGGACAGGGATGGGTCGAAACGCAGTATTTT
CASSGQGWVETQYF
>once|TRBD1|TRBJ2-7|TRBV11-2
TGTGCCAGCACCAACCTCTGGGACAGGGGCTACGAGCAGTACTTC
CASTNLWDRGYEQYF
>.|.|TRBJ1-3|TRBV29-1
TGCAGCTATTCGGGAGAATCGGGGGGAAACACCATATATTTT
CSYSGESGGNTIYF
>.|.|TRBJ2-2|TRBV9
TGTGCCAGCAGCGTAGGGCAGAACACCGGGGAGCTGTTTTTT
CASSVGQNTGELFF
>.|.|TRBJ1-5|TRBV2
TGTGCCAGCAGTAGGACAGCTCTAAGCAATCAGCCCCAGCATTTT
CASSRTALSNQPQHF
>.|TRBD1|TRBJ1-2|TRBV29-1
TGCAGCGTTGGGTCCCGGGACAGGAACTATGGCTACACCTTC
CSVGSRDRNYGYTF
>.|.|TRBJ1-1|TRBV7-3
TGTGCCAGCAGCTACAGCGGGGGAGGCACTGAAGCTTTCTTT
CASSYSGGGTEAFF
>.|TRBD1|TRBJ2-7|TRBV7-9
TGTGCCAGCAGCCCCCCCCAGGGGGCAGTCTACGAGCAGTACTTC
CASSPPQGAVYEQYF
>.|TRBD1|TRBJ2-7|TRBV5-8
TGTGCCAGTCGGCCGGACAGGCTCCTTTTGGAGCAGTACTTC
CASRPDRLLLEQYF
>.|TRBD2|TRBJ2-5|TRBV7-8
TGTGCCAGCAGCGAACGGACTAGCGGGAGGGCCCGGGAGACCCAGTACTTC
CASSERTSGRARETQYF
>.|TRBD1|TRBJ1-6|TRBV9
TGTGCCAGCAACAGGGGAGATAATTCACCCCTCCACTTT
CASNRGDNSPLHF
>.|.|TRBJ1-1|TRBV13
TGTGCCAGCAGCCCCCAAGCTTCGAACACTGAAGCTTTCTTT
CASSPQASNTEAFF
>.|.|TRBJ2-3|TRBV30
TGTGCCTGGAAGGGGGAGGGGGGTTGGGAGGGCACAGATACGCAGTATTTT
CAWKGEGGWEGTDTQYF
>.|.|TRBJ2-3|TRBV7-2
TGTGCCAGCAGCTTAGCGATGGCGGGGTACACAGATACGCAGTATTTT
CASSLAMAGYTDTQYF
>.|.|TRBJ1-1|TRBV7-3
TGTGCCAGCAGACCCCCGGGACAAGGCACTGAAGCTTTCTTT
CASRPPGQGTEAFF
>.|TRBD1|TRBJ1-4|TRBV5-5
TGTGCCAGCAGCTTGGCCGGACAGGGGCCCCTCCCTAATGAAAAACTGTTTTTT
CASSLAGQGPLPNEKLFF
>.|.|TRBJ2-7|TRBV5-8
TGTGCCAGCAGCCCCTTCGTCGAGCAGTACTTC
CASSPFVEQYF
>.|.|TRBJ2-1|TRBV19
TGTGCCAGTAGTATTCTTCTGGGCGGGGACTACAATGAGCAGTTCTTC
CASSILLGGDYNEQFF
>.|TRBD2|TRBJ2-7|TRBV5-4
TGTGCCAGCAGCCCCGGGGGTAGCGGGAAACTCGAGCAGTACTTC
CASSPGGSGKLEQYF
>.|TRBD2|TRBJ2-3|TRBV6-4
TGTGCCAGCAGTCCGGGGGGGACAGATACGCAGTATTTT
CASSPGGTDTQYF
>.|.|TRBJ1-2|TRBV11-3
TGTGCCAGCAGCTTATCGACAGAATATGGCTACACCTTC
CASSLSTEYGYTF
>.|TRBD2|TRBJ2-2|TRBV4-2
TGTGCCAGCAGCCTAACGAGGGGGACTAGCGGGAGATGGGACACCGGGGAGCTGTTTTTT
CASSLTRGTSGRWDTGELFF
>once|TRBD1|TRBJ1-4|TRBV18
TGTGCCAGCTCACCTAGCGTTACAGGGGGCGACGTGAGTTTT
CASSPSVTGGDVSF
>.|.|TRBJ1-1|TRBV19
TGTGCCAGTAGTATATGGGGGGTGAACACTGAAGCTTTCTTT
CASSIWGVNTEAFF
>.|.|TRBJ2-7|TRBV29-1
TGCAGCGTTGAGGACAGCTTCTCCTACGAGCAGTACTTC
CSVEDSFSYEQYF
>.|.|TRBJ1-2|TRBV4-1
TGCGCCAGCAGCCAAGTCGGTAGCCTACGCAGCTACACCTTC
CASSQVGSLRSYTF
>.|.|TRBJ1-2|TRBV27
TGTGCCAGCAGTCCCCCCCATCCGGGGGGCTACACCTTC
CASSPPHPGGYTF
>.|.|TRBJ2-2|TRBV27
TGTGCCAGCAGTTTGGCATCCACCGGGGAGCTGTTTTTT
CASSLASTGELFF
>.|TRBD1|TRBJ2-7|TRBV5-1
TGCGCCAGCAGCTCCGGGACAGGGTTAACCTACGAGCAGTACTTC
CASSSGTGLTYEQYF
>.|TRBD1|TRBJ2-3|TRBV6-1
TGTGCCAGCAGCACAGGACAGGGGATGGATACGCAGTATTTT
CASSTGQGMDTQYF
>.|TRBD2|TRBJ2-2|TRBV7-9
TGTGCCAGCAGCTTAGGGAGTAGCGGGAGGCACGGCGGCACCGGGGAGCTGTTTTTT
CASSLGSSGRHGGTGELFF
>.|.|TRBJ1-3|TRBV4-3
TGCGCCAGCAGCCAGGCTAAGTCAGGCCAGGTTAACACCATATATTTT
CASSQAKSGQVNTIYF
>.|.|TRBJ2-7|TRBV14
TGTGCCAGCAGTCTCACTCCCTCCTACGAGCAGTACTTC
CASSLTPSYEQYF
>once|.|TRBJ1-1|TRBV14
TGTGCCAGCAGCCAAGTTGCAGGGTGGACTGAAGCTTTCTTT
CASSQVAGWTEAFF
>.|.|TRBJ2-7|TRBV27
TGTGCCAGCAGTTTTCGGGACTCCTACGAGCAGTACTTC
CASSFRDSYEQYF
>.|TRBD1|TRBJ1-5|TRBV27
TGTGCCAGCAGTTTTTCTCGGGACAGGGTCGAGCCCCAGCATTTT
CASSFSRDRVEPQHF
>once|.|TRBJ1-1|TRBV7-6
TGTGCCAGCAGTCCTTCGGGGTTTACGAACACTGAAGCTTTCTTT
CASSPSGFTNTEAFF
>.|.|TRBJ1-4|TRBV9
TGTGCCAGCAGCCTGGGGGGGGCACTAACTAATGAAAAACTGTTTTTT
CASSLGGALTNEKLFF
>.|TRBD2|TRBJ2-1|TRBV29-1
TGCAGCGTTGGGAGGGAGGGCCCCTACAATGAGCAGTTCTTC
CSVGREGPYNEQFF
>.|.|TRBJ2-7|TRBV14
TGTGCCAGCAGCCTGTGGGGCGGTACGAGCGAGCAGTACTTC
CASSLWGGTSEQYF
>.|.|TRBJ2-7|TRBV7-8
TGTGCCAGCAGCTTAAGGGGTCGAGCGTACGAGCAGTACTTC
CASSLRGRAYEQYF
>.|.|TRBJ1-2|TRBV4-1
TGCGCCAGCAGCCCCCCAGGGGATGGAGACTATGGCTACACCTTC
CASSPPGDGDYGYTF
>.|TRBD1|TRBJ1-6|TRBV7-8
TGTGCCAGCGGTGACAGGGCCTATAATTCACCCCTCCACTTT
CASGDRAYNSPLHF
>.|.|TRBJ1-4|TRBV27
TGTGCCAGCAGTTTACAGGCAACTAATGAAAAACTGTTTTTT
CASSLQATNEKLFF